Shown below are 11 T cell receptor beta chains from a single sample sequenced in a study of T-cell reconstitution after alpha-beta-depleted transplantation in children. This sample's TCRbeta library carried unique molecular identifier barcodes. TCRdb used MiXCR to reprocess the PCR reads, holding one entry per CDR3 protein. The sample has more than 250,000 distinct CDR3 sequences, over 8% seen once; the top ten hold 10%. This specimen was PBMCs from the stem cell graft donor, taken from the stem cell graft. These receptors were collected from a human donor who donated a stem cell graft to a child with SCID.

This clonotype has at least ten counts. V is TRBV5-1 and J is TRBJ2-5, with TRBD1 as a possible D gene (6 bases). CDR1 is SGHRS, CDR2 YFSETQ, per germline. V shed 3 bases and J shed 0 bases, with 9 bases lying between them. CDR3 length equals 14 residues. Here the CDR3 DNA reads TGCGCCAGCAGCTCCACAGGGAACCAAGAGACCCAGTACTTC. It specifies CASSSTGNQETQYF.

This clonotype was observed a few times. This chain links TRBV7-9 with TRBJ2-5, with D possibly TRBD1 on 5 matching bases. Germline CDR1 SEHNR, CDR2 FQNEAQ (reference sequence). V was pared by 4 bases and J by 0 bases, with 9 bases between. The length of the CDR3 is 14 residues. CDR3 region: CASSSQEYQETQYF. The CDR3 DNA follows: TGTGCCAGCAGCTCACAGGAGTACCAAGAGACCCAGTACTTC.

The chain is built from TRBV6-1 and TRBJ1-6; TRBD1 matches 7 bases. The CDR3 totals 15 residues. Germline CDR1 reads MNHNS; CDR2 reads SASEGT. After removal of 1 base from V and 7 bases from J, the junction contained 4 bases not matched to a gene. The CDR3 reads CASSEVQGRNSPLHF. The CDR3 DNA reads as TGTGCCAGCAGTGAAGTACAGGGGAGAAATTCACCCCTCCACTTT.

As for this clonotype: A much larger clone lies a single base off, so this may be a read error. As DNA, the CDR3 is TGTGCCAGAAGCCCTTTTACCGGGACAGGGGACAATGAGCAGTTCTTC. Its translation is CARSPFTGTGDNEQFF. The V gene is TRBV14, the J gene TRBJ2-1, with 10 nucleotides matching TRBD1. Germline loops: CDR1 SGHDN, CDR2 FVKESK. This CDR3 has 16 residues.

This clonotype was seen more than once but under ten times. The V and J genes are TRBV18 and TRBJ1-2; the match to TRBD1 covers 9 bases. The germline V gene encodes CDR1 KGHSH and CDR2 LQKENI. The J segment lost 2 bases and the V segment lost 3 bases, leaving 10 bases of the junction unmatched. CDR3 length: 17 residues. CDR3 region: CASSPTGAGTGNYGYTF. The DNA of the CDR3 is TGTGCCAGCTCACCCACCGGAGCCGGGACAGGGAACTATGGCTACACCTTC.

In this sample, this clonotype turned up a few times. The chain combines TRBV4-2 with TRBJ2-5, with 11 positions matching TRBD2. The germline V gene encodes CDR1 LGHNA and CDR2 YNFKEQ. The junction had 10 bases not matched to a gene; V was cut back by 1 base and J by 3 bases. The CDR3 sequence is 18 residues long. The CDR3 protein is CASSQGVGGLAEEETQYF. The DNA for the CDR3 is TGTGCCAGCAGCCAAGGAGTGGGGGGACTAGCGGAGGAAGAGACCCAGTACTTC.

This clonotype was seen more than once but under ten times. V is TRBV7-9 and J is TRBJ1-5; D gene uncertain. The CDR3 loop spans 15 amino acids. V lost 1 base to trimming and J lost 4 bases, with 11 bases between them. The germline CDR1 and CDR2 sequences are SEHNR and FQNEAQ (reference sequence). The DNA for the CDR3 is TGTGCCAGCAGCTTAGATCTGGCAGATAATCAGCCCCAGCATTTT. It yields the protein CASSLDLADNQPQHF.

The chain has TRBV5-1 and TRBJ2-7; 7 positions agree with TRBD1. V was clipped by 4 bases and J by 4 bases; unmatched bases: 2. Germline CDR1 SGHRS, CDR2 YFSETQ. The CDR3 runs to 12 residues. CDR3 nucleotides: TGCGCCAGCAGCACGGACAGGTACGAGCAGTACTTC. As protein: CASSTDRYEQYF.

V usage is TRBV20-1 and J usage is TRBJ2-1, with 7 bases identical to TRBD2. Trimming at V came to 4 bases and at J to 7 bases, leaving 4 bases not matched to a gene. Germline CDR1 is DFQATT and CDR2 is SNEGSKA (reference sequence). There are 12 residues in the CDR3. CDR3 protein: CSATIGGNEQFF. For the CDR3, the DNA is TGCAGTGCTACCATCGGGGGGAATGAGCAGTTCTTC.

This clonotype occurred a few times. This chain links TRBV4-2 with TRBJ1-5; 7 nucleotides line up with TRBD1. Per germline, CDR1 LGHNA and CDR2 YNFKEQ. The CDR3 covers 16 residues. Trimming at V came to 0 bases and at J to 6 bases, leaving 8 bases not matched to a gene. The CDR3, as DNA: TGTGCCAGCAGCCAAGAGTTCGGGACAGCCTTTCAGCCCCAGCATTTT. Protein: CASSQEFGTAFQPQHF.

This clonotype was recorded at least ten times. The chain joins TRBV29-1 to TRBJ2-7, with TRBD2 matching over 7 bases. The V and J ends lost 7 bases and 5 bases, in that order; junction bases with no gene match: 11. Per the germline V gene, CDR1 is SQVTM and CDR2 is ANQGSEA. The CDR3 has 13 residues. The CDR3 DNA reads as TGCAGCGCCAGACTAGCCTGGGAGAACGAGCAGTACTTC. Translation: CSARLAWENEQYF.